This T cell receptor delta chain comes out of a study of gamma-delta chains in newborns, infants, children (dated 2019 in TCRdb). Study-level background: According to the title of the study, polyclonal expansion of innate gammadelta T cells immediately after birth is driven by microbial exposure. The study investigated how microbial exposure shaped innate gammadelta T cell populations in human newborns immediately after birth.

V and J are trimmed by 0 bases and 3 bases, and the gene matches miss 18 bases of the junction. The CDR3 measures 21 amino acids from cysteine to phenylalanine. Of all the DNA, just the CDR3 is kept, 63 bases in frame from base 1. The germline V gene provides CDR1 TSWWSYY and CDR2 QGS. TCRdb shows the sequencer as Illumina MiSeq. After TCRdb called clones again from the public reads with CATT, rows with identical DNA were merged. In this sample the table shows 6,000 or so delta-chain clones, more than 12% of which occur a single time. About 25% of the sample is in the top ten clones. This clone is medium-sized (0.01 to 0.1%) in terms of sample share. Its antigen specificity is not known. Qualities for individual bases were not recorded, and no much larger clone is one base off.

The clonotype comes from a child who was a newborn, infant or young child, either healthy, febrile or measles-vaccinated (not recorded which). Here the sequenced sample was blood, taken at baseline. The chain was built from TRDV1 and TRDJ2, with 8 bases matching TRDD3. The DNA reads TGTGCTCTTGGGGAACTACTGTGGCCCTGGGGATACACTGTTCTGACAGCACAACTCTTCTTT. This gives the protein CALGELLWPWGYTVLTAQLFF.